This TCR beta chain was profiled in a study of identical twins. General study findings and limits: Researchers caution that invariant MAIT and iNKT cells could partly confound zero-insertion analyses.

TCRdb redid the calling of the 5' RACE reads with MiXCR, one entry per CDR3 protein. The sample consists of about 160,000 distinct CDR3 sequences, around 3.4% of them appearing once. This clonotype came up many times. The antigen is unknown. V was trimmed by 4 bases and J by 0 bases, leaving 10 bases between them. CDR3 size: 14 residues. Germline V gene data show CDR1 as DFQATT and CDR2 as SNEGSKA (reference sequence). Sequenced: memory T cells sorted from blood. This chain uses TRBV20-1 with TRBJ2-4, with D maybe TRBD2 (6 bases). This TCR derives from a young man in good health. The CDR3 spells CSAKIAVAKNIQYF. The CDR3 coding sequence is TGCAGTGCTAAAATAGCGGTAGCCAAAAACATTCAGTACTTC.